The clone carrying this T cell receptor (beta chain) was found a few times. The sample belongs to a study of shared clonotypes between healthy human individuals. Turning to the study itself: Researchers assigned three CD4 naive, three CD4 memory, two CD8 naive and one CD8 memory plate to each donor.

Germline V gene lookup returns CDR1 SEHNR and CDR2 FQNEAQ (reference sequence). V lost 5 bases and J lost 2, with 13 bases in between. The length of the CDR3 is 14 residues. Deep was the level used in running the assay. Profiling relied on immunoSEQ multiplex PCR, and the TCRdb table lists in-frame clones only, not all of them. The table includes 740,000 or so clones, around four fifths detected once. The V gene is TRBV7-9, the J gene TRBJ2-7; tentatively, D is TRBD2 (5 bases). The sequenced sample was memory CD4+ T cells sorted from blood. As for subset: CD45RA-negative fraction. This sequence originates from a woman aged 25 to 39 in good health. The CDR3 coding sequence is TGTGCCAGCAGCCCGAACGAGGGCCCCTACGAGCAGTACTTC. This translates into CASSPNEGPYEQYF.